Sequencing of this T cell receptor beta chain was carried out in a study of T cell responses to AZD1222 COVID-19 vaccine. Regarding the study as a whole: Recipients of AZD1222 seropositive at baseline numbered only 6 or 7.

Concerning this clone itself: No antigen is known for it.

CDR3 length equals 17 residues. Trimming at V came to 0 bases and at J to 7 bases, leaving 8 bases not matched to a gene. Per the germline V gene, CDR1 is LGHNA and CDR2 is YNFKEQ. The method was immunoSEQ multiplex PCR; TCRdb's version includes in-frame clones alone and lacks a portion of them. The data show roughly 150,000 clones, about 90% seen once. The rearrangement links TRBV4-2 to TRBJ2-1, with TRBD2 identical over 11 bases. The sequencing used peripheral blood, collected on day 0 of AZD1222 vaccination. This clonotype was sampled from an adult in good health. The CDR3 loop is CASSQDRTSGGSNEQFF. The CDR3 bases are TGTGCCAGCAGCCAAGATCGTACTAGCGGGGGCTCAAATGAGCAGTTCTTC.